This is a list of T cell receptor beta chains from one sample in a study of T cell clonotyping in hematopoietic cell transplantation. Sequenced by immunoSEQ multiplex PCR; TCRdb stores in-frame clones only, minus some. Of 25,000 to 35,000 clones listed, 60% to 80% are singletons. The source material was peripheral blood mononuclear cells, sampled before stem cell transplant. The receptor source for this set is a man aged 45-65 years with myelodysplastic syndrome. Some clones in this sample may be carry-over from other donors' samples. CDR3s include the opening cysteine and the closing phenylalanine or tryptophan. D genes are given only for firm matches. Expanded clones are given a class, and other clones once, few, many or no size at all.

TRBJ2-5	TRBV2	.	.	CASNGQTRETQYF	TGTGCCAGCAACGGTCAAACTAGGGAGACCCAGTACTTC
TRBJ1-4	TRBV9	.	few	CASSNRDGNEKLFF	TGTGCCAGCAGCAACCGGGACGGGAATGAAAAACTGTTTTTT
TRBJ2-1	TRBV6-5	.	once	CATQGLPFYNEQFF	TGTGCCACTCAGGGACTCCCCTTTTACAATGAGCAGTTCTTC
TRBJ1-2	TRBV4-3	TRBD1	.	CASSQDTGAYGYTF	TGCGCCAGCAGCCAAGATACAGGGGCTTATGGCTACACCTTC
TRBJ2-3	TRBV28	TRBD2	.	CASSSGGDSTDTQYF	TGTGCCAGCAGTTCGGGGGGAGACAGCACAGATACGCAGTATTTT
TRBJ2-5	TRBV5-1	.	.	CASSLNRGETQYF	TGCGCCAGCAGCTTGAATCGGGGAGAGACCCAGTACTTC
TRBJ1-4	TRBV29-1	.	.	CSVRLPSGEKLFF	TGCAGCGTTCGGTTACCTTCAGGGGAAAAACTGTTTTTT
TRBJ1-4	TRBV7-2	.	.	CASSDPPNEKLFF	TGTGCCAGCAGCGACCCCCCGAATGAAAAACTGTTTTTT
TRBJ2-7	TRBV2	.	.	CASRGRVWGSYEQYF	TGTGCCAGCAGAGGAAGGGTATGGGGGTCCTACGAGCAGTACTTC
TRBJ2-7	TRBV19	TRBD2	.	CASSVAGTSAYEQYF	TGTGCCAGTAGTGTGGCCGGGACTAGCGCTTACGAGCAGTACTTC
TRBJ2-7	TRBV7-9	.	.	CASSPGKASSYEQYF	TGTGCCAGCAGCCCCGGGAAGGCGAGCTCCTACGAGCAGTACTTC
TRBJ2-5	TRBV2	.	.	CASNPTVQETQYF	TGTGCCAGCAATCCGACGGTACAAGAGACCCAGTACTTC
TRBJ1-6	TRBV19	.	.	CASSIGQGFGSPLHF	TGTGCCAGTAGTATTGGCCAGGGATTCGGTTCACCCCTCCACTTT
TRBJ1-5	TRBV5-4	TRBD1	.	CASSLQGASQPQHF	TGTGCCAGCAGCTTACAGGGGGCCAGTCAGCCCCAGCATTTT
TRBJ1-2	TRBV28	.	.	CASIKGEDYGYTF	TGTGCCAGCATAAAGGGGGAGGACTATGGCTACACCTTC
TRBJ1-5	TRBV28	TRBD1	.	CASSLGDRYNQPQHF	TGTGCCAGCAGTTTAGGGGACAGATACAATCAGCCCCAGCATTTT
TRBJ1-1	TRBV5-6	TRBD1	.	CASSARDRDTEAFF	TGTGCCAGCAGCGCGCGGGACAGGGACACTGAAGCTTTCTTT
TRBJ2-1	TRBV29-1	TRBD1	.	CSGEGAEDDYNEQFF	TGCAGCGGCGAGGGGGCGGAGGACGACTACAATGAGCAGTTCTTC
TRBJ2-4	TRBV4-2	.	.	CASSQQTDLLSPNIQYF	TGTGCCAGCAGCCAGCAGACAGACCTACTCTCTCCAAACATTCAGTACTTC
TRBJ1-1	TRBV19	TRBD1	.	CASSTGQDRPLLAFF	TGTGCCAGTAGTACCGGACAGGACCGACCCCTATTAGCTTTCTTT
TRBJ1-5	TRBV6-5	.	few	CASGRVANQPQHF	TGTGCCAGCGGGCGGGTCGCCAATCAGCCCCAGCATTTT
TRBJ1-5	TRBV25-1	.	.	CASSEFRSGGNQPQHF	TGTGCCAGCAGTGAATTTAGGTCAGGGGGCAATCAGCCCCAGCATTTT
TRBJ1-6	TRBV19	.	few	CASSPDNSPLHF	TGTGCCAGTAGTCCCGATAATTCACCCCTCCACTTT
TRBJ1-2	TRBV7-2	.	.	CASSPDSHYGYTF	TGTGCCAGCAGCCCCGACAGCCACTATGGCTACACCTTC
TRBJ2-2	TRBV6-6	.	.	CASSTSGTGELFF	TGTGCCAGCAGTACCAGCGGCACCGGGGAGCTGTTTTTT
TRBJ1-1	TRBV25-1	TRBD1	.	CASSDPGQGEAFF	TGTGCCAGCAGTGACCCGGGACAGGGAGAAGCTTTCTTT
TRBJ2-7	TRBV12-5	.	few	CASGPPPGASEQYF	TGTGCTAGTGGTCCACCCCCGGGAGCATCGGAGCAGTACTTC
TRBJ2-7	TRBV30	TRBD1	.	CAWRGQTNYEQYF	TGTGCCTGGAGGGGACAGACAAATTACGAGCAGTACTTC
TRBJ2-7	TRBV4-2	.	.	CASSPVEAGRNYEQYF	TGTGCCAGCAGCCCTGTCGAGGCGGGGAGAAACTACGAGCAGTACTTC
TRBJ1-2	TRBV28	TRBD1	.	CASSGDRGLFYGYTF	TGTGCCAGCAGTGGGGACAGGGGTTTGTTCTATGGCTACACCTTC
TRBJ1-5	TRBV4-1	.	.	CASSQGDGMGNQPQHF	TGCGCCAGCAGCCAAGGTGACGGGATGGGGAATCAGCCCCAGCATTTT
TRBJ2-5	TRBV29-1	TRBD1	.	CSIWGQEAQYF	TGCAGCATATGGGGACAGGAGGCCCAGTACTTC
TRBJ1-1	TRBV30	.	.	CAWSDYGTEAFF	TGTGCCTGGAGTGATTATGGCACTGAAGCTTTCTTT
TRBJ2-5	TRBV6-5	.	.	CASRPHRVLIETQYF	TGTGCCAGCAGACCGCACAGGGTTCTAATAGAGACCCAGTACTTC
TRBJ2-3	TRBV30	.	.	CAWSVRGGGDTQYF	TGTGCCTGGAGTGTACGTGGGGGAGGAGATACGCAGTATTTT
TRBJ1-2	TRBV6-5	.	.	CASSLERGANYGYTF	TGTGCCAGCAGTCTGGAACGGGGAGCTAACTATGGCTACACCTTC
TRBJ1-1	TRBV25-1	.	.	CASSDGTLEAFF	TGTGCCAGCAGTGACGGGACACTTGAAGCTTTCTTT
TRBJ1-2	TRBV5-6	.	.	CASSFLRGRGYTF	TGTGCCAGCAGCTTCCTGCGGGGAAGGGGCTACACCTTC
TRBJ2-7	TRBV6-6	TRBD1	.	CASTLQGNFHEQYF	TGTGCCAGCACCTTACAGGGGAACTTCCACGAGCAGTACTTC
TRBJ1-5	TRBV7-9	TRBD1	.	CASSPVTGNQPQHF	TGTGCCAGCAGCCCAGTGACAGGGAATCAGCCCCAGCATTTT
TRBJ2-5	TRBV4-1	.	.	CASSQGPRRFQETQYF	TGCGCCAGCAGCCAAGGCCCTAGGCGATTCCAAGAGACCCAGTACTTC
TRBJ1-1	TRBV20-1	TRBD1	.	CSARTGRGAFF	TGCAGTGCTCGGACAGGGCGAGGTGCTTTCTTT